Following are 23 T cell receptor beta chains from one sample sequenced in a study of T cell responses to AZD1222 COVID-19 vaccine. Profiled with immunoSEQ multiplex PCR; TCRdb holds only in-frame clones, not every one. Here the sample table reports over 140,000 clones. The sequenced sample was peripheral blood. The receptors derive from an adult in good health.

The chain combines TRBV5-4 with TRBJ1-1; D is perhaps TRBD1 (5 bases). V was pared by 4 bases and J by 3 bases, with 13 bases between. CDR3 size: 14 residues. In germline, CDR1 is SGHNT, CDR2 YYREEE (reference sequence). CDR3 sequence: CASSPYGGYTEAFF. The CDR3 coding sequence is TGTGCCAGCAGCCCATACGGGGGGTACACTGAAGCTTTCTTT. Filled out from reference TRBV5-4 and TRBJ1-1, the complete variable domain reads ETGVTQSPTHLIKTRGQQVTLRCSSQSGHNTVSWYQQALGQGPQFIFQYYREEENGRGNFPPRFSGLQFPNYSSELNVNALELDDSALYLCASSPYGGYTEAFFGQGTRLTVV.

The rearrangement links TRBV5-1 to TRBJ2-7; a weak D match, TRBD2 (6 bases). This CDR3 comprises 16 residues. Trimming removed 4 bases at V and 5 bases at J, with 22 bases between. CDR1 is SGHRS and CDR2 is YFSETQ in the germline V gene. The CDR3 region is CASSPPLDSGGDEQYF. CDR3 nucleotide sequence: TGCGCCAGCAGCCCCCCCCTTGATAGCGGCGGGGACGAGCAGTACTTC.

The chain recombines TRBV6-5 with TRBJ1-1, with D maybe TRBD1 (6 bases). The germline gives CDR1 MNHEY, CDR2 SVGAGI. Trimming shortened V by 5 bases and J by 4 bases, and 17 bases separated the two germline ends. CDR3 length: 15 residues. CDR3 sequence: CASSHSGGAITEAFF. In DNA form, the CDR3 reads TGTGCCAGCAGTCATTCCGGGGGGGCAATCACTGAAGCTTTCTTT.

V is TRBV2 and J is TRBJ1-1; the match to TRBD1 covers 7 bases. The V gene's germline CDR1 is SNHLY and CDR2 FYNNEI. The CDR3 runs to 16 residues. Trimming took 7 bases from V and 3 from J; bases not matched to a gene: 14. CDR3 in DNA: TGTGCCAGCACCCCCGGGGGCAGGGGGAGGGACACTGAAGCTTTCTTT. Amino acid sequence: CASTPGGRGRDTEAFF.

The chain has TRBV2 and TRBJ1-2; 11 positions agree with TRBD1. J was trimmed by 3 bases and V by 2 bases; bases with no gene match: 11. The CDR3 loop spans 18 amino acids. Germline loops: CDR1 SNHLY, CDR2 FYNNEI. The CDR3: CASSENGQGADRYYGYTF. Here the CDR3 DNA reads TGTGCCAGCAGTGAAAATGGACAGGGGGCCGATCGGTACTATGGCTACACCTTC.

The rearrangement uses TRBV7-2 and TRBJ2-7; D call uncertain. Germline loops: CDR1 SGHTA, CDR2 FQGNSA. The length of the CDR3 is 13 residues. V dropped 1 base and J dropped 6 bases, with 10 bases sitting between them. The CDR3 reads CASSLGATAEQYF. The CDR3 DNA reads as TGTGCCAGCAGCTTAGGGGCCACAGCCGAGCAGTACTTC.

This chain links TRBV7-8 with TRBJ1-2, with a possible D match to TRBD1 (5 bases). CDR3 length: 14 residues. CDR1 is SGHVS and CDR2 is FQNEAQ in the germline V gene. The V end lost 5 bases, the J end lost 1 base, and 11 bases lay between the germline ends. The CDR3 region is CASSIDRLNYGYTF. In nucleotides, the CDR3 is TGTGCCAGCAGCATAGACAGACTTAACTATGGCTACACCTTC.

The rearrangement links TRBV30 to TRBJ2-5, with D maybe TRBD1 (5 bases). Germline CDR1 GTSNPN, CDR2 SVGIG (reference sequence). This CDR3 has 13 amino acids. Trimming removed 2 bases at V and 5 bases at J, with 12 bases between. Written as DNA, the CDR3 is TGTGCCTGGAGTATTCAGGGTACCGAGACCCAGTACTTC. Protein: CAWSIQGTETQYF.

The J gene is TRBJ2-5, the V gene TRBV5-6, with D tentatively TRBD1 or TRBD2 (6 bases each). Trimming took 1 base from V and 4 from J, leaving 11 bases between them. CDR3 length equals 14 residues. Germline V CDR1 and CDR2: SGHDT, YYEEEE. CDR3 region: CASSLWGARETQYF. CDR3 bases: TGTGCCAGCAGCTTGTGGGGGGCCAGAGAGACCCAGTACTTC.

The chain recombines TRBV2 with TRBJ1-1, with 10 bases matching TRBD1. The CDR3 is 14 residues long. Germline lookup yields CDR1 SNHLY and CDR2 FYNNEI. V shed 6 bases and J 4 bases; nucleotides not matched to a gene: 5. The CDR3 sequence: CASRERTGGTEAFF. In DNA form, the CDR3 reads TGTGCCAGCAGAGAAAGGACAGGGGGCACTGAAGCTTTCTTT.

The chain couples TRBV5-1 to TRBJ1-2; 10 bases fit TRBD1. Trimming took 4 bases from V and 6 from J; bases not matched to a gene: 6. The CDR3 has 14 amino acids. Germline values: CDR1 SGHRS, CDR2 YFSETQ. CDR3 coding DNA: TGCGCCAGCAGCCCCAAGACAGGGGGCCATGGCTACACCTTC. Its translation: CASSPKTGGHGYTF.

The V gene is TRBV9, the J gene TRBJ2-7, with TRBD1 matching 8 bases. The germline V gene encodes CDR1 SGDLS and CDR2 YYNGEE. The CDR3 loop spans 14 amino acids. The ends lost 1 base at V and 2 bases at J; junction bases unmatched: 2. The CDR3 DNA is TGTGCCAGCAGCGTAACAGGGGGGACCTACGAGCAGTACTTC. This gives the protein CASSVTGGTYEQYF.

The chain links TRBV28 to TRBJ2-7; the D is unclear. Germline V gene lookup returns CDR1 MDHEN and CDR2 SYDVKM. This CDR3 spans 14 amino acids. Between the trimmed V and J ends, which lost 3 bases and 3 bases, there was a span of 12 bases. Here the CDR3 reads CASSLSATYYEQYF. CDR3 nucleotides: TGTGCCAGCAGTTTGTCGGCCACATACTACGAGCAGTACTTC.

CDR3 residues: CASRSGQGASPLHF. CDR3 in DNA: TGTGCCAGTAGATCCGGACAGGGAGCTTCACCCCTCCACTTT. V usage is TRBV19 and J usage is TRBJ1-6, with 8 bases fitting TRBD1. The J segment lost 9 bases and the V segment lost 6 bases, leaving 7 bases of the junction unmatched. This CDR3 has 14 residues. Germline lookup yields CDR1 LNHDA and CDR2 SQIVND (reference sequence).

The chain recombines TRBV12-3 or TRBV12-4 with TRBJ1-5; D is possibly TRBD1 (5 bases). The ends were cut back, 4 bases at V and 7 bases at J, with 8 bases in the middle. The length of the CDR3 is 12 residues. The CDR3 is CASSSGYQPQHF. The CDR3 DNA reads TGTGCCAGCAGTTCAGGGTACCAGCCCCAGCATTTT.

V gene TRBV11-2 combines with J gene TRBJ2-1, with D possibly matching TRBD2 (5 bases). There are 13 residues in the CDR3. V shed 6 bases and J shed 12 bases, with 18 bases lying between them. Germline CDR1 reads SGHAT; CDR2 reads FQNNGV. The CDR3 region has the DNA TGTGCCAGCAGATCCGGTGGAGCGGAAACGCAGTTCTTC. It yields the protein CASRSGGAETQFF.

This chain links TRBV6-4 with TRBJ1-4; D gene ambiguous. This CDR3 is built from 14 residues. Germline CDR1 and CDR2: MRHNA and SNTAGT. The V and J ends lost 4 bases and 7 bases respectively, with 13 bases between them. For the CDR3, the DNA is TGTGCCAGCAGTGTGGGGATCAGGCGTGAAAAACTGTTTTTT. Its protein is CASSVGIRREKLFF.

The chain links TRBV4-1 to TRBJ2-1, with 9 bases fitting TRBD2. CDR3 length equals 16 residues. V lost 1 base, J lost 5 bases, and 6 bases stayed unmatched. The germline CDR1 and CDR2 sequences are MGHRA and YSYEKL. In DNA, the CDR3 is TGCGCCAGCAGCCAAGTTGGGCGGGGGGGCCACAATGAGCAGTTCTTC. This encodes CASSQVGRGGHNEQFF.

The chain is built from TRBV28 and TRBJ1-5; D unresolved. V lost 5 bases and J lost 3, with 11 bases in between. Germline-derived CDR1 and CDR2 are MDHEN and SYDVKM. This CDR3 comprises 14 residues. CDR3 region: CASSPTFNNQPQHF. DNA of the CDR3: TGTGCCAGCAGTCCGACCTTCAACAATCAGCCCCAGCATTTT.

This chain connects TRBV6-6 to TRBJ2-1; D may be TRBD2 (6 bases). The CDR3 totals 11 residues. Germline V gene data show CDR1 as MNHNY and CDR2 as SVGAGI (reference sequence). V was clipped by 8 bases and J by 10 bases, with 12 bases between them. CDR3 protein: CASLGGEEQFF. DNA of the CDR3: TGTGCCAGCTTGGGGGGAGAAGAGCAGTTCTTC.

This chain connects TRBV5-1 to TRBJ1-1, with D maybe TRBD1 (6 bases). CDR3 length equals 15 residues. Between the trimmed V and J ends, which lost 0 bases and 3 bases, there was a span of 12 bases. CDR1 and CDR2 from the germline V gene are SGHRS and YFSETQ. The CDR3 reads CASSLARGPDTEAFF. The DNA of the CDR3 is TGCGCCAGCAGCTTGGCTCGGGGGCCGGACACTGAAGCTTTCTTT.

The chain is built from TRBV23-1 and TRBJ1-2; no definite D call. TRBV23-1 is identified as an open reading frame with a role that is uncertain. Trimming cost V 5 bases and J 6 bases, with 16 bases left between them. The CDR3 is 14 amino acids. CDR3 loop: CASSSNVEGDGYTF. The CDR3 bases are TGCGCCAGCAGTAGTAACGTGGAGGGAGATGGCTACACCTTC.

The chain carries TRBV19 and TRBJ1-5; 10 bases fit TRBD1. The CDR3 contains 16 residues. The V gene's germline CDR1 is LNHDA and CDR2 SQIVND (reference sequence). After removal of 4 bases from V and 0 bases from J, the junction contained 3 bases not matched to a gene. CDR3 bases: TGTGCCAGTAGTACCTGGACAGGGGGTAGCAATCAGCCCCAGCATTTT. It codes for CASSTWTGGSNQPQHF. Together with reference TRBV19 and TRBJ1-5, the CDR3 gives the full variable domain: DGGITQSPKYLFRKEGQNVTLSCEQNLNHDAMYWYRQDPGQGLRLIYYSQIVNDFQKGDIAEGYSVSREKKESFPLTVTSAQKNPTAFYLCASSTWTGGSNQPQHFGDGTRLSIL.